This TCR beta chain was found in a study of control samples from healthy donors and cancer patients. Sequenced by immunoSEQ multiplex PCR; TCRdb stores in-frame clones only, minus some. The sample lists 35,000 to 50,000 clones; less than 85% were seen once. The trim removed 4 bases at V and 7 bases at J, leaving 12 bases unmatched. The CDR3 length is 15 residues. Germline CDR1 reads SGHKS; CDR2 reads YYEKEE (reference sequence). The chain recombines TRBV5-5 with TRBJ1-2; 8 bases agree with TRBD1. The sequencing sample was made of blood. The source of this sequence is a man aged 60-69 years in good health. CDR3 nucleotides: TGTGCCAGCAGCCGTGACAGGGGATTAAGGGGTGGCTACACCTTC. It encodes CASSRDRGLRGGYTF.